This record concerns one TCR beta chain sequence. Its specificity is not known. This sample was taken from a study of cytomegalovirus exposure and HLA in healthy donors. Study outcomes and limitations: Later analysis suggested links between common viral pathogens and several top significant clusters. TRBV6-2, TRBV6-3 and some other V segments were unresolvable in 87-base-pair reads.

The PCR was carried out with 60 Vbeta primers and 13 Jbeta primers. Profiling relied on immunoSEQ multiplex PCR, and the TCRdb table lists in-frame clones only, not all of them. The table lists around 140,000 clones, about 80% of them singletons, with 2.5% to 3% in the top ten. This CDR3 spans 14 amino acids. Losses at the gene ends were 7 bases for V and 5 bases for J; bases not matched to a gene: 6. Germline-derived CDR1 and CDR2 are ENHRY and SYGVKD. V and J are TRBV10-3 and TRBJ2-5; 11 bases map to TRBD1. Material: PBMCs. The receptor comes from a female donor in good health and CMV-seronegative. The CDR3 nucleotides read TGTGCCATCAAGGGACAGGGGGGTTTTGAGACCCAGTACTTC. Protein sequence: CAIKGQGGFETQYF.